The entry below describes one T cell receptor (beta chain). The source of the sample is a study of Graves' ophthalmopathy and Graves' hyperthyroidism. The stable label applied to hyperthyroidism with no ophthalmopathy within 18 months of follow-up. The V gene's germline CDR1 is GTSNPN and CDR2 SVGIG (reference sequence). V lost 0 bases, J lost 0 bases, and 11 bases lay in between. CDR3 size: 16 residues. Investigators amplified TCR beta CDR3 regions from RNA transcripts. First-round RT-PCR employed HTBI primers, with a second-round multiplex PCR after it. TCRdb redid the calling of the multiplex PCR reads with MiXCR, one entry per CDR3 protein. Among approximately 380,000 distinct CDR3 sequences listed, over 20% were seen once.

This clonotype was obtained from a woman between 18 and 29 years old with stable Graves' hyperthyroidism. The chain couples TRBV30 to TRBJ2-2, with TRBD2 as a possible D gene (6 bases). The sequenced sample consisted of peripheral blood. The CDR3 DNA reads TGTGCCTGGAGTGTACAGCGGGCTACGAACACCGGGGAGCTGTTTTTT. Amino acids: CAWSVQRATNTGELFF.